Listed here is a single TCR beta chain. This record comes from a study of blood T cells in healthy people across ages. With 7 bases removed from V and 11 bases from J, the gap between germline ends came to 24 bases. The CDR3 is 14 residues long. Germline values: CDR1 SGHRS, CDR2 YFSETQ. Primers used in a second PCR of about 7 to 12 cycles were a sample-barcoded 5' primer and a J-beta primer mix. Via MiXCR, TCRdb re-called the 5' RACE reads, giving one row per CDR3 protein. This sample has about 620,000 distinct CDR3 sequences, with under 65% found just once. Sequencing input: blood. This receptor was taken from a woman aged 80 or over in good health. V usage is TRBV5-1 and J usage is TRBJ2-5; possible D gene TRBD1, 6 bases. The DNA for the CDR3 is TGCGCCAGCGGCGTCCAGGGGCCCTACAATGAGCAGTACTTC. It translates to CASGVQGPYNEQYF.